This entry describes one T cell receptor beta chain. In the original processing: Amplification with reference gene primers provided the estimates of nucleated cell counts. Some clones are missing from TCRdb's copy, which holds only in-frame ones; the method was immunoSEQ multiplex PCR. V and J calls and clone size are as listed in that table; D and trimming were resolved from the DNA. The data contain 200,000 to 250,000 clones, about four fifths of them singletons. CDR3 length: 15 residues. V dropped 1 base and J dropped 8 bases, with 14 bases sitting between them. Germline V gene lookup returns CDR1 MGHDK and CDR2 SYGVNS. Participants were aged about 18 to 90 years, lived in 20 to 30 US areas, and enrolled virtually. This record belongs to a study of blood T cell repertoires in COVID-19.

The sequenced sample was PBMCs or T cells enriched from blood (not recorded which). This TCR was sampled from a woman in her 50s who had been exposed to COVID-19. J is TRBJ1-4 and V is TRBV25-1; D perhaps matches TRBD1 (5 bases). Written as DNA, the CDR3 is TGTGCCAGCAGTGAATGGGGCAGGGTAGAGGAAAAACTGTTTTTT. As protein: CASSEWGRVEEKLFF.